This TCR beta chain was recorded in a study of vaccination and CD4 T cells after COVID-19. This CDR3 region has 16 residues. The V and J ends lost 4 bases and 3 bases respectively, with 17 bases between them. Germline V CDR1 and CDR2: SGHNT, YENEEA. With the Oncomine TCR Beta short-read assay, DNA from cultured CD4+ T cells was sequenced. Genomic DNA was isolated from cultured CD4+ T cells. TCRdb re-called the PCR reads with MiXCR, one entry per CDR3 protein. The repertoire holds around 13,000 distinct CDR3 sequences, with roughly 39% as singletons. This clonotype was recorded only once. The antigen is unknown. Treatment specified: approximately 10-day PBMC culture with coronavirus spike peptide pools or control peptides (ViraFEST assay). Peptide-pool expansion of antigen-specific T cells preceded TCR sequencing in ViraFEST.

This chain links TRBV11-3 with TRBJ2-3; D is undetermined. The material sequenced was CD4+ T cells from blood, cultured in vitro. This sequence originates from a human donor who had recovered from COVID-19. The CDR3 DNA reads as TGTGCCAGCAGCTACACATCGCAAACAAAGACAGATACGCAGTATTTT. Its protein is CASSYTSQTKTDTQYF.